The 7 T cell receptor beta chains below all came from one sample that was sequenced in a study. Using its own MiXCR run on the 5' RACE reads, TCRdb lists one record per CDR3 protein. The sample carries about 60,000 distinct CDR3 sequences, around 30% recorded once. Sequenced: tumor-infiltrating naive CD4+ T cells sorted from the breast tumor. The subset denotes: naive CD4+ T cells, CD4+CD45RA+CD25-. The receptors here all came from a female donor with breast cancer.

V usage is TRBV9 and J usage is TRBJ2-7; weak D call: TRBD2 (5 bases). CDR1 SGDLS and CDR2 YYNGEE come from the germline V gene. V shed 0 bases and J shed 2 bases, with 9 bases lying between them. CDR3 size: 14 residues. This CDR3 reads CASSVAADPYEQYF. The CDR3 bases are TGTGCCAGCAGCGTAGCAGCGGACCCCTACGAGCAGTACTTC.

Regarding this clonotype: It may be a read error: a sequence one base away is much more abundant. The chain recombines TRBV4-3 with TRBJ2-7; 8 bases fit TRBD2. This CDR3 region has 14 residues. From germline, CDR1 is LGHNA and CDR2 YSLEER. DNA of the CDR3: TGCGCCAGCAGCCAGATAGCGGGAAGCTACGAGCAGCACTTC. This sequence encodes CASSQIAGSYEQHF.

This chain links TRBV12-3 or TRBV12-4 with TRBJ2-7, with 8 nucleotides matching TRBD1. The CDR3 loop spans 14 amino acids. Germline trimming cut 1 base from V and 6 bases from J; bases unmatched to any gene: 5. The DNA for the CDR3 is TGTGCCAGCAGTTTAGGGGGACAGGCCTTCGAGCAGTACTTC. It codes for CASSLGGQAFEQYF.

The chain links TRBV20-1 to TRBJ2-4, with TRBD1 identical over 7 bases. The length of the CDR3 is 14 residues. CDR1 is DFQATT and CDR2 is SNEGSKA in the germline V gene (reference sequence). V gave up 6 bases and J gave up 3 bases; unmatched junction bases: 8. CDR3: CSAAGQAGKNIQYF. The CDR3 coding sequence is TGCAGTGCCGCCGGACAGGCTGGCAAAAACATTCAGTACTTC.

The chain employs TRBV12-3 or TRBV12-4 and TRBJ2-1, with TRBD2 matching 7 bases. The CDR3 loop spans 13 amino acids. V was pared by 4 bases and J by 9 bases, with 6 bases of the junction left unmatched. The CDR3 region has the DNA TGTGCCAGCAGTTATTGGGGGGAGGGTGAGCAGTTCTTC. Its translation is CASSYWGEGEQFF.

V is TRBV18 and J is TRBJ2-7; 8 bases map to TRBD1. Per germline, CDR1 KGHSH and CDR2 LQKENI. CDR3 length: 14 amino acids. The trim removed 5 bases at V and 3 bases at J, leaving 6 bases unmatched. CDR3 amino acids: CASSTGQAHYEQYF. The CDR3 DNA follows: TGTGCCAGCTCAACGGGACAGGCACACTACGAGCAGTACTTC.

This clonotype counts as medium-sized. The rearrangement links TRBV7-2 to TRBJ2-3; 9 bases map to TRBD2. The junction had 11 bases not matched to a gene; V was cut back by 5 bases and J by 5 bases. Germline V gene data show CDR1 as SGHTA and CDR2 as FQGNSA. The CDR3 has 16 residues. CDR3 sequence (DNA): TGTGCCAGCAGCACGACTAGCGGAGCTGGGTTAGATACGCAGTATTTT. It specifies CASSTTSGAGLDTQYF.